This T cell receptor beta chain was found in a study of technical replicates of blood from several donors. The CDR3 sequence is 16 residues long. V was shortened by 4 bases and J by 4 bases, with 20 bases between the two germline ends. CDR1 and CDR2 (germline): SEHNR, FQNEAQ (reference sequence). Profiling relied on immunoSEQ multiplex PCR, and the TCRdb table lists in-frame clones only, not all of them. Seen here are some 77,000 clones, about 86% observed once, and the top ten hold roughly 4.9%. Sequencing was carried out using PBMCs. The chain has TRBV7-9 and TRBJ2-7, with D perhaps TRBD2 (6 bases). This receptor was identified in a human donor in good health. Some clones in this sample may be carry-over from other donors' samples. The CDR3 DNA sequence: TGTGCCAGCAGCTCCACCCGCCTCCCTCGGGGGTACGAGCAGTACTTC. Translating gives CASSSTRLPRGYEQYF.